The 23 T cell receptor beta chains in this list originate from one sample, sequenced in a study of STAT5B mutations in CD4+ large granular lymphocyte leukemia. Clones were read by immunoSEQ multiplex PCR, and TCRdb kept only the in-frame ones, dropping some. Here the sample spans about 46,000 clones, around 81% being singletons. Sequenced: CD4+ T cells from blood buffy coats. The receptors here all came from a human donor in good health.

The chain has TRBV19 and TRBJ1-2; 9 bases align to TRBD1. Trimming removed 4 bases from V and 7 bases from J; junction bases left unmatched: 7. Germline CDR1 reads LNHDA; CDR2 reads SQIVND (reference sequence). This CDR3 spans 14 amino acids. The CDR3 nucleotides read TGTGCCAGTAGTACTCCAACAGGGGGCGGTGGCTACACCTTC. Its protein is CASSTPTGGGGYTF.

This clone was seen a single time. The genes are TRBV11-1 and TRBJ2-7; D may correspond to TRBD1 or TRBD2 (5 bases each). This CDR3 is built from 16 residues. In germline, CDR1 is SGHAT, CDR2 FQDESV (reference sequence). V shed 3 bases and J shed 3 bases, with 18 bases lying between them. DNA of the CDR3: TGTGCCAGCAGCTTCGCCCCCGGACTCCAGGGCTACGAGCAGTACTTC. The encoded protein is CASSFAPGLQGYEQYF.

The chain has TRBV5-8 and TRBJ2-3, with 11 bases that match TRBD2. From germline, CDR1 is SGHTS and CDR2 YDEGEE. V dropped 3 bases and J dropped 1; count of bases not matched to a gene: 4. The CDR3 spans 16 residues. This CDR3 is CASSSGTSGGTDTQYF. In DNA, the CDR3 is TGTGCCAGCAGCTCAGGGACTAGCGGAGGCACAGATACGCAGTATTTT. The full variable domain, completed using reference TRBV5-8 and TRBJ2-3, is EAGVTQSPTHLIKTRGQQATLRCSPISGHTSVYWYQQALGLGLQFLLWYDEGEERNRGNFPPRFSGRQFPNYSSELNVNALELEDSALYLCASSSGTSGGTDTQYFGPGTRLTVL.

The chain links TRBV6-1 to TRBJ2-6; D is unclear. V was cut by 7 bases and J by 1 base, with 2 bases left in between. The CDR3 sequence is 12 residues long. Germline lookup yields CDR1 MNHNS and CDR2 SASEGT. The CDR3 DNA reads TGTGCCAGCAAATCTGGGGCCAACGTCCTGACTTTC. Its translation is CASKSGANVLTF.

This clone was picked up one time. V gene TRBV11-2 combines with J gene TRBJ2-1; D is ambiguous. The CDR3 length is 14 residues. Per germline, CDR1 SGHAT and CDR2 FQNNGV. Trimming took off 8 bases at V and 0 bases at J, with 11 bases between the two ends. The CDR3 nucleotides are TGTGCCAGCGTGCTTGGGGACTCCTACAATGAGCAGTTCTTC. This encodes CASVLGDSYNEQFF.

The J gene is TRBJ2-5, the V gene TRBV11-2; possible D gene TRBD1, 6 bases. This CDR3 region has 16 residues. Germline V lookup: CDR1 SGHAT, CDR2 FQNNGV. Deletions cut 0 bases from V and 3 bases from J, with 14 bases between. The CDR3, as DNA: TGTGCCAGCAGCTTAGACCTTGGGACACTGAAAGAGACCCAGTACTTC. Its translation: CASSLDLGTLKETQYF. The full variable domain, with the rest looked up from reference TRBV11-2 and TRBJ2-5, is EAGVAQSPRYKIIEKRQSVAFWCNPISGHATLYWYQQILGQGPKLLIQFQNNGVVDDSQLPKDRFSAERLKGVDSTLKIQPAKLEDSAVYLCASSLDLGTLKETQYFGPGTRLLVL.

Written as DNA, the CDR3 is TGTGCCATCACCCCCGACTATAGCACAGATACGCAGTATTTT. Amino acids: CAITPDYSTDTQYF. The rearrangement links TRBV10-3 to TRBJ2-3, with D possibly matching TRBD2 (5 bases). The CDR3 length is 14 residues. V was shortened by 7 bases and J by 0 bases, with 11 bases between the two germline ends. CDR1 and CDR2 (germline): ENHRY, SYGVKD.

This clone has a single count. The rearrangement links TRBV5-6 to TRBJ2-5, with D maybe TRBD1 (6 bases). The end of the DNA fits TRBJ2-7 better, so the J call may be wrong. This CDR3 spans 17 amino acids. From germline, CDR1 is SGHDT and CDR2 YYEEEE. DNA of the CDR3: TGTGCCAGCAGCTTTAGAGACGAGCCTTCAGGGGCCGACGAGCAGTACTTC. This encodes CASSFRDEPSGADEQYF.

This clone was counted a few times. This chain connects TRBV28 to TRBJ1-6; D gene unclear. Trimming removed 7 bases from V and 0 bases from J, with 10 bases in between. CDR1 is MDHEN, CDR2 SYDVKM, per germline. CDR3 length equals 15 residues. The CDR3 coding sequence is TGTGCCAGCACCTCCTCGGGCTCCTATAATTCACCCCTCCACTTT. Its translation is CASTSSGSYNSPLHF.

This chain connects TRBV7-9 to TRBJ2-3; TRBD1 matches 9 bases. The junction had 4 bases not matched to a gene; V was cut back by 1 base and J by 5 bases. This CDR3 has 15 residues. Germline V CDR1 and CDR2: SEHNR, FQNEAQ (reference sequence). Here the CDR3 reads CASSLGQGGQDTQYF. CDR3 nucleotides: TGTGCCAGCAGCTTAGGACAGGGGGGTCAAGATACGCAGTATTTT.

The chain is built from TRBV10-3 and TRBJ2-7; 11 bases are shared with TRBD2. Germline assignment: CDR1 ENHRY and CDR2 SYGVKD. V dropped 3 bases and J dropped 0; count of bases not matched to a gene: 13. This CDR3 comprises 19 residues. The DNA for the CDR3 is TGTGCCATCAGTGACCCGACGGGTACTAGCGGGAGCGTCTCCTACGAGCAGTACTTC. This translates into CAISDPTGTSGSVSYEQYF.

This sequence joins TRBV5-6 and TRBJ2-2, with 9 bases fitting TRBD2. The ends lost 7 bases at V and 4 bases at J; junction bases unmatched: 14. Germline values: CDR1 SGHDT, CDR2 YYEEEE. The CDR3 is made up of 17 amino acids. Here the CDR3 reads CASETPAGGPGTGELFF. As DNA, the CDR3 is TGTGCCAGCGAGACCCCGGCGGGAGGGCCCGGCACCGGGGAGCTGTTTTTT.

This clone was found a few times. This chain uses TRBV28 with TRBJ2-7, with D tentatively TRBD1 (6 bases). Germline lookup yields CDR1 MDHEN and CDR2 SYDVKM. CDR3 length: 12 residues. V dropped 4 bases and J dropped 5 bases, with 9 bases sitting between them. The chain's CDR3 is CASSYRVHEQYF. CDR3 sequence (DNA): TGTGCCAGCAGTTACAGGGTCCACGAGCAGTACTTC.

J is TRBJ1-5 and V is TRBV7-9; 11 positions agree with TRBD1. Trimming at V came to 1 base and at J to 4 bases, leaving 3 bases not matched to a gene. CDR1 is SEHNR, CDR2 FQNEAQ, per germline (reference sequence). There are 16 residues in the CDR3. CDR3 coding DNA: TGTGCCAGCAGCTTAGGGACAGGGGGCTTGAATCAGCCCCAGCATTTT. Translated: CASSLGTGGLNQPQHF.

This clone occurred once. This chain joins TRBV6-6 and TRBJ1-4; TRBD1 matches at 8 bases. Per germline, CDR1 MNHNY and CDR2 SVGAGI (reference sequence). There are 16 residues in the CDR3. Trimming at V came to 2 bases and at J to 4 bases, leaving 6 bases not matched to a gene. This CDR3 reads CASSYVQGANNEKLFF. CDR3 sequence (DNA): TGTGCCAGCAGTTACGTCCAGGGGGCGAATAATGAAAAACTGTTTTTT.

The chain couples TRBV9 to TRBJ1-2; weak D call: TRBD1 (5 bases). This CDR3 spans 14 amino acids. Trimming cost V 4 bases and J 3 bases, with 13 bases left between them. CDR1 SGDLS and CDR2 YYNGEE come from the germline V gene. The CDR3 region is CASSPVAGDYGYTF. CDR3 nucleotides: TGTGCCAGCAGCCCCGTCGCGGGGGACTATGGCTACACCTTC.

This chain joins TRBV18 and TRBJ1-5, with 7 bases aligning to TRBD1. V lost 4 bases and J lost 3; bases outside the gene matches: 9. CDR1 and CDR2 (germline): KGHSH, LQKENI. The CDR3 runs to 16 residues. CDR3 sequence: CASSLSPGTANQPQHF. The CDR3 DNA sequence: TGTGCCAGCTCACTATCACCCGGGACAGCCAATCAGCCCCAGCATTTT. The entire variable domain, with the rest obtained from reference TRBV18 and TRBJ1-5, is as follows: NAGVMQNPRHLVRRRGQEARLRCSPMKGHSHVYWYRQLPEEGLKFMVYLQKENIIDESGMPKERFSAEFPKEGPSILRIQQVVRGDSAAYFCASSLSPGTANQPQHFGDGTRLSIL.

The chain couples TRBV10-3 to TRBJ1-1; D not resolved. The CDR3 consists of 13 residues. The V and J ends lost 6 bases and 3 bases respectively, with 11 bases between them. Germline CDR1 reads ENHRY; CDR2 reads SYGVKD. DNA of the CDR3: TGTGCCATCAGGGAAGGGCCGTACACTGAAGCTTTCTTT. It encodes CAIREGPYTEAFF.

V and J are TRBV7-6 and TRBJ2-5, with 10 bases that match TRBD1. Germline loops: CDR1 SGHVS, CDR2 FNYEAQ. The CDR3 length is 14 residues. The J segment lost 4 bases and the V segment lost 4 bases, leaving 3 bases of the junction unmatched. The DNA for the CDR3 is TGTGCCAGCAGCTCGACAGGGGGCAGAGAGACCCAGTACTTC. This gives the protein CASSSTGGRETQYF. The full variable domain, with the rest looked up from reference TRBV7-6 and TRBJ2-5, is GAGVSQSPRYKVTKRGQDVALRCDPISGHVSLYWYRQALGQGPEFLTYFNYEAQQDKSGLPNDRFSAERPEGSISTLTIQRTEQRDSAMYRCASSSTGGRETQYFGPGTRLLVL.

The CDR3 nucleotides read TGCGCCAGCAGCTTGCGGCTAGCAGGCAACACCGGGGAGCTGTTTTTT. Its translation: CASSLRLAGNTGELFF. The chain uses TRBV5-1 and TRBJ2-2; maybe TRBD2 (5 bases). Trimming pared 1 base from V and 2 bases from J, leaving 12 bases between. In germline, CDR1 is SGHRS, CDR2 YFSETQ. The CDR3 has 16 residues.

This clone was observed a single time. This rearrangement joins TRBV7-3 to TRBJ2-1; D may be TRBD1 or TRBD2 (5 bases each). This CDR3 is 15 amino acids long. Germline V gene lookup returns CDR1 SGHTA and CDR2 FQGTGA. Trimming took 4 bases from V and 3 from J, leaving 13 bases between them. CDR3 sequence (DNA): TGTGCCAGCAGCTCGGGACGGCGAAGCTACAATGAGCAGTTCTTC. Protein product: CASSSGRRSYNEQFF.

CDR3 sequence (DNA): TGCAGCGTTTCCGGGACAGGAAAAGAATATGGCTACACCTTC. Residues: CSVSGTGKEYGYTF. This rearrangement joins TRBV29-1 to TRBJ1-2; 8 bases are shared with TRBD1. The CDR3 extends over 14 amino acids. The trim removed 5 bases at V and 5 bases at J, leaving 10 bases unmatched. Germline assignment: CDR1 SQVTM and CDR2 ANQGSEA.

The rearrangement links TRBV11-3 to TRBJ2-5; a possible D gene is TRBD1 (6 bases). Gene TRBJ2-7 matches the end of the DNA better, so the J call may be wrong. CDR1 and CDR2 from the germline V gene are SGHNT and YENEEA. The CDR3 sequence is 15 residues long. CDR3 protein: CASSLGAQGVYEQYF. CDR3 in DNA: TGTGCCAGCAGCTTGGGTGCACAGGGAGTCTACGAGCAGTACTTC.